The 3 T cell receptor beta chains listed next were all sequenced from one sample in a study of brain T cells in children with intractable seizures. Sequenced by immunoSEQ multiplex PCR; TCRdb stores in-frame clones only, minus some. This table has 80,000 or so clones, about 90% appearing once. The material was peripheral blood, obtained at surgery. These TCRs come from a girl under 10 years old with Rasmussen encephalitis and intractable seizures.

The J gene is TRBJ2-5, the V gene TRBV3-1 (or the pseudogene TRBV3-2); 11 positions match TRBD2. The CDR3 runs 15 residues. The germline V gene has CDR1 LGHDT and CDR2 YNNKEL (reference sequence). V was pared by 6 bases and J by 1 base, with 4 bases of the junction left unmatched. The CDR3 region is CASSLSGGAQETQYF. The CDR3 region has the DNA TGTGCCAGCAGTCTTAGCGGGGGGGCCCAAGAGACCCAGTACTTC.

The count of this clone is one. The chain carries TRBV6-5 and TRBJ2-1; 8 positions agree with TRBD2. The CDR3 extends over 10 amino acids. V was pared by 8 bases and J by 9 bases, with 0 bases of the junction left unmatched. Looked up from germline, CDR1 is MNHEY and CDR2 is SVGAGI. The CDR3 protein is CASREGEQFF. CDR3 nucleotide sequence: TGTGCCAGCCGGGAGGGTGAGCAGTTCTTC.

This chain uses TRBV29-1 with TRBJ2-1; D uncertain. V was cut by 4 bases and J by 2 bases, with 6 bases left in between. CDR3 length: 12 amino acids. Germline V lookup: CDR1 SQVTM, CDR2 ANQGSEA. CDR3 sequence (DNA): TGCAGCGTTGGCAGGACCTACAATGAGCAGTTCTTC. It is translated as CSVGRTYNEQFF.